This T cell receptor (beta chain) is drawn from a study of CXCR3-negative and CXCR3-positive naive CD8 T cells. Study-level results: Memory CD8+ T cell repertoires were far less diverse than both naive subsets. CXCR3-positive naive cells carried more hydrophobic TRB CDR3s than CXCR3-negative ones.

Carrying UMI labels, the TRB cDNA libraries were prepared through 5' RACE. Using the 5' RACE reads, TCRdb records one entry per CDR3 protein without DNA. The sample table sets out about 50,000 distinct CDR3 sequences. On this clonotype itself: The antigen is unknown.

Germline V lookup: CDR1 LGHNT, CDR2 FRNRAP. This CDR3 region has 13 residues. The chain is built from TRBV12-5 and TRBJ1-1. The sample taken for sequencing was naive CXCR3+ CD8+ T cells from blood. Subset described: CD45RO-CCR7+CD27+CD95- naive CD8+ T cells expressing CXCR3 (TNR3+). The receptor's source is a human donor in good health. Some clones in this sample may be carry-over from other donors' samples. The CDR3 loop reads CASGPLTNTEAFF.